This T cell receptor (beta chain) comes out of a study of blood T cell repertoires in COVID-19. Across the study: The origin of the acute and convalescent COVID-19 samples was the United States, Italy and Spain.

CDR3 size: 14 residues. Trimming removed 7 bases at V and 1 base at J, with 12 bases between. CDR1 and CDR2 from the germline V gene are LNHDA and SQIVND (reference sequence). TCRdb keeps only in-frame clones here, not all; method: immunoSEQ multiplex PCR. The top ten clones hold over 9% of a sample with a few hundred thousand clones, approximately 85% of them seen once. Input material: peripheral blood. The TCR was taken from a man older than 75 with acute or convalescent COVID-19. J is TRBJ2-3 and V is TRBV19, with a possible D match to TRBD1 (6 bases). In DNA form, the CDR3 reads TGTGCCAGTACGTTCAGGGGCGGCACAGATACGCAGTATTTT. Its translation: CASTFRGGTDTQYF.